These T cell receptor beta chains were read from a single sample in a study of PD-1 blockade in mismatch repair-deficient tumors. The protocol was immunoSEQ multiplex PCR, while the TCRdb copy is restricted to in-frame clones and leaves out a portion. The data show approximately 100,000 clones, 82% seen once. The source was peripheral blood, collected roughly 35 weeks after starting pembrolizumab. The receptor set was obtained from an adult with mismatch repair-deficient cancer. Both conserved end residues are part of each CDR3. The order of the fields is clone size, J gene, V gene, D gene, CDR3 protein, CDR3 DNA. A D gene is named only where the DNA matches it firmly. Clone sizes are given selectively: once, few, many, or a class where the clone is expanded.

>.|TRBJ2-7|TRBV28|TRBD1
CASSWTGSYEQYF
TGTGCCAGCAGCTGGACAGGATCCTACGAGCAGTACTTC
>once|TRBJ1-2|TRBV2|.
CASRSSGTRDGYTF
TGTGCCAGCAGATCCTCAGGGACGCGGGATGGCTACACCTTC
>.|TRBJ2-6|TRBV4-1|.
CASSQGRGFGANVLTF
TGCGCCAGCAGCCAAGGACGAGGGTTTGGGGCCAACGTCCTGACTTTC
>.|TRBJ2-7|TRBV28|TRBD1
CASSPSTPGQGPEQYF
TGTGCCAGCAGCCCCTCAACCCCGGGACAGGGGCCCGAGCAGTACTTC
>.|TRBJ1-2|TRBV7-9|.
CASTSIGGEGYTF
TGTGCCAGCACCTCGATCGGGGGGGAAGGCTACACCTTC
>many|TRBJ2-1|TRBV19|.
CASSIGEGYNNEQFF
TGTGCCAGTAGTATAGGAGAGGGCTACAACAATGAGCAGTTCTTC
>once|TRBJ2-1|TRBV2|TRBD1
CASRVGQVVNEQFF
TGTGCCAGCAGGGTAGGACAGGTTGTCAATGAGCAGTTCTTC
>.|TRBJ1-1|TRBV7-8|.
CASSQQGEAFF
TGTGCCAGCAGCCAGCAGGGGGAAGCTTTCTTT
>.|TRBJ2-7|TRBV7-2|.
CASTPMRAITVQYF
TGTGCCAGCACCCCAATGCGGGCCATCACGGTGCAGTACTTC
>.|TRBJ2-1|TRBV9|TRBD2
CASSASGRVYNEQFF
TGTGCCAGCAGCGCTAGCGGGAGAGTCTACAATGAGCAGTTCTTC
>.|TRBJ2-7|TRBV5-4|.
CASSLGPGPSYEQYF
TGTGCCAGCAGCTTGGGCCCGGGGCCCTCCTACGAGCAGTACTTC
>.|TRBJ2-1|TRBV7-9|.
CASSLVSANEQFF
TGTGCCAGCAGCTTAGTTAGCGCGAATGAGCAGTTCTTC
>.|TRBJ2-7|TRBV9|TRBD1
CASSLRDRASYEQYF
TGTGCCAGCAGCCTTCGGGACAGGGCCTCCTACGAGCAGTACTTC
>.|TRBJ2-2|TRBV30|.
CAWSVLEVLDTGELFF
TGTGCCTGGAGTGTATTAGAGGTGTTGGACACCGGGGAGCTGTTTTTT
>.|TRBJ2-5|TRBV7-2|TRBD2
CASSLAGPRGRAETQYF
TGTGCCAGCAGCTTAGCCGGGCCCCGGGGGAGGGCAGAGACCCAGTACTTC
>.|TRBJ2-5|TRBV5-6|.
CASSLQGRRRETQYF
TGTGCCAGCAGCTTGCAGGGGCGCAGGCGAGAGACCCAGTACTTC
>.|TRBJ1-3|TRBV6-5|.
CASRGSGNTIYF
TGTGCCAGCAGGGGATCTGGAAACACCATATATTTT
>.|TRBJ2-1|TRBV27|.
CASRPFGPTSYNEQFF
TGTGCCAGCAGGCCTTTTGGGCCGACCTCCTACAATGAGCAGTTCTTC
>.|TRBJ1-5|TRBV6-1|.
CASSEGLGSDQPQHF
TGTGCCAGCAGTGAAGGTTTGGGATCGGATCAGCCCCAGCATTTT
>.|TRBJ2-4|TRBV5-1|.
CASSLGWGNIQYF
TGCGCCAGCAGCTTGGGGTGGGGCAACATTCAGTACTTC
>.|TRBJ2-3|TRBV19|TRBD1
CASSYLTGTDTQYF
TGTGCCAGTAGTTACCTGACAGGGACAGATACGCAGTATTTT
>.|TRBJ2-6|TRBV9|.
CASSFAGGANVLTF
TGTGCCAGCAGCTTCGCAGGTGGGGCCAACGTCCTGACTTTC
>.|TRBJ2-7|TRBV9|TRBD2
CASSVGTSGSEQYF
TGTGCCAGCAGCGTTGGGACTAGCGGGAGCGAGCAGTACTTC
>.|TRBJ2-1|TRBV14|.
CASSPPGGTYNEQFF
TGTGCCAGCAGCCCCCCCGGCGGGACATACAATGAGCAGTTCTTC
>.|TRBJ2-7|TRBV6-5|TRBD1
CASSYSGTGATYEQYF
TGTGCCAGCAGTTACTCCGGGACAGGGGCAACCTACGAGCAGTACTTC
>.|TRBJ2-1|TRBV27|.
CASSFRGATYNEQFF
TGTGCCAGCAGTTTTCGGGGGGCCACCTACAATGAGCAGTTCTTC
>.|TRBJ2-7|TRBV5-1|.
CASSLNPGATYEQYF
TGCGCCAGCAGCTTGAATCCAGGGGCAACCTACGAGCAGTACTTC
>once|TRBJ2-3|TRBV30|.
CAWKRSSTDTQYF
TGTGCCTGGAAAAGGTCAAGCACAGATACGCAGTATTTT
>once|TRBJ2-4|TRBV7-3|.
CASSLGSRAVKNIQYF
TGTGCCAGCAGCTTAGGCTCAAGGGCCGTCAAAAACATTCAGTACTTC
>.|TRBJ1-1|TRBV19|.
CASSGAGRSEAFF
TGTGCCAGTAGTGGGGCAGGCCGAAGCGAAGCTTTCTTT
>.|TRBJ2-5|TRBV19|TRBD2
CASSTLAGGPWEETQYF
TGTGCCAGTAGTACCCTAGCGGGAGGGCCGTGGGAAGAGACCCAGTACTTC
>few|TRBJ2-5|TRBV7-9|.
CASSLGLGVGETQYF
TGTGCCAGCAGCTTAGGATTGGGGGTAGGAGAGACCCAGTACTTC
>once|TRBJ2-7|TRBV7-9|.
CASSTSRVSYEQYF
TGTGCCAGCAGCACTAGCAGGGTTAGCTACGAGCAGTACTTC
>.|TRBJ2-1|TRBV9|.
CASSVSGGEAAKQFF
TGTGCCAGCAGCGTTAGTGGCGGGGAGGCGGCCAAGCAGTTCTTC
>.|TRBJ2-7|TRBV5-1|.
CASSLEGRSTYEQYF
TGCGCCAGCAGCCTAGAGGGTCGGTCCACCTACGAGCAGTACTTC
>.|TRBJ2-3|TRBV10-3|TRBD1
CAISVGQGVADTQYF
TGTGCCATCAGTGTCGGGCAGGGGGTTGCAGATACGCAGTATTTT
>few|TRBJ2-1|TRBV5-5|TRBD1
CASSLGQHHNEQFF
TGTGCCAGCAGCCTGGGACAGCACCACAATGAGCAGTTCTTC
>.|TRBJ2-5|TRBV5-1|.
CAVRGTGETQYF
TGCGCCGTTCGGGGGACGGGGGAGACCCAGTACTTC
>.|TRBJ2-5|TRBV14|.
CASSQDIPGTAKETQYF
TGTGCCAGCAGCCAAGATATACCAGGGACGGCTAAAGAGACCCAGTACTTC
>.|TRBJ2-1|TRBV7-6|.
CASSLVGEQFF
TGTGCCAGCAGCTTAGTAGGTGAGCAGTTCTTC
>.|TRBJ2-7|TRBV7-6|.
CASSRDAGREQYF
TGTGCCAGCAGCCGCGACGCAGGGCGCGAGCAGTACTTC
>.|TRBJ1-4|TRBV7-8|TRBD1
CASSLEGTGDEKLFF
TGTGCCAGCAGCTTAGAGGGGACAGGTGATGAAAAACTGTTTTTT
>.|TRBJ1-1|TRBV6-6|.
CASSLDGVWSTEAFF
TGTGCCAGCAGCCTCGACGGGGTTTGGAGCACTGAAGCTTTCTTT
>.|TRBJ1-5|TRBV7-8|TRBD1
CASSTVDRGPQHF
TGTGCCAGCAGCACAGTGGACAGGGGGCCCCAGCATTTT
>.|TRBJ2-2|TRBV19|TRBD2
CASSIERGGTGELFF
TGTGCCAGTAGTATTGAGCGGGGTGGGACCGGGGAGCTGTTTTTT
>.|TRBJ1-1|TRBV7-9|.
CASSLGGGGTEAFF
TGTGCCAGCAGCTTAGGTGGCGGGGGCACTGAAGCTTTCTTT
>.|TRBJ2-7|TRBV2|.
CASGKGAGEQYF
TGTGCCAGCGGAAAAGGGGCGGGCGAGCAGTACTTC
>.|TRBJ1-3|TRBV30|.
CAWRKAHGASSGNTIYF
TGTGCCTGGAGGAAAGCCCATGGGGCAAGCTCTGGAAACACCATATATTTT
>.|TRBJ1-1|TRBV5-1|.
CASRRGIEAFF
TGCGCCAGCAGAAGAGGGATTGAAGCTTTCTTT
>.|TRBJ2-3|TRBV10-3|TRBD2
CAISETSGTGTDTQYF
TGTGCCATCAGTGAGACTAGCGGGACGGGCACAGATACGCAGTATTTT
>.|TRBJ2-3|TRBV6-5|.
CASSYAETYTQYF
TGTGCCAGCAGTTACGCCGAGACTTATACGCAGTATTTT
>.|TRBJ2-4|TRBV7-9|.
CASSITGNIQYF
TGTGCCAGCAGCATTACAGGGAACATTCAGTACTTC